Sequencing of this T cell receptor beta chain was carried out in a study of cytomegalovirus exposure and HLA in healthy donors. Study at large: Earlier, some 200 million T cells were analyzed, and some 120 million unique TCR beta sequences were found among them.

The PCR made use of 60 Vbeta and 13 Jbeta primers. Profiled with immunoSEQ multiplex PCR; TCRdb holds only in-frame clones, not every one. Found here are 42,000 or so clones, 50% of them singletons; the top ten hold roughly 12%. A word on this clone: Its cognate antigen is unknown.

CDR3 size: 14 residues. CDR1 and CDR2 from the germline V gene are GTSNPN and SVGIG (reference sequence). Unmatched junction bases numbered 9, after V lost 4 bases and J lost 5 bases. The study, taken as a whole, reports: According to reports, the classifier identified cytomegalovirus status with high specificity and sensitivity.

The specimen was PBMCs. The rearrangement uses TRBV30 and TRBJ2-5; 8 bases map to TRBD1. The sequence was collected from a human donor in good health. CDR3 sequence (DNA): TGTGCCTGGACCGGGACAGGTTCCTCGGAGACCCAGTACTTC. Translated, it gives CAWTGTGSSETQYF.